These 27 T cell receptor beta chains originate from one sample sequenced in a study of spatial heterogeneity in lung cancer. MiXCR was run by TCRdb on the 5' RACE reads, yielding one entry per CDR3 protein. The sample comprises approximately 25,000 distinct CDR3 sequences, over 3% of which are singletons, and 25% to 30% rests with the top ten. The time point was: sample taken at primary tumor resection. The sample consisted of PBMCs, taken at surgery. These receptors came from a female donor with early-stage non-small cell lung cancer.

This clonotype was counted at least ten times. As DNA, the CDR3 is TGTGCCAGCAGTGAGACCCCTGGGAATCAGCCCCAGCATTTT. It specifies CASSETPGNQPQHF. This sequence joins TRBV6-1 and TRBJ1-5; D gene uncertain. V lost 3 bases to trimming and J lost 4 bases, with 10 bases between them. The germline V gene has CDR1 MNHNS and CDR2 SASEGT. This CDR3 is 14 amino acids long.

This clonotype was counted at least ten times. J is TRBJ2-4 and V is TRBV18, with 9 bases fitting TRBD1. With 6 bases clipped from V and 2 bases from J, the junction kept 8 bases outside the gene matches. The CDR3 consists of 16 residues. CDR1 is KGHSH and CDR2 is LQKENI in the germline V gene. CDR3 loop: CASSAGTGYTKNIQYF. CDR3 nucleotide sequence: TGTGCCAGCTCCGCCGGGACAGGGTATACCAAAAACATTCAGTACTTC.

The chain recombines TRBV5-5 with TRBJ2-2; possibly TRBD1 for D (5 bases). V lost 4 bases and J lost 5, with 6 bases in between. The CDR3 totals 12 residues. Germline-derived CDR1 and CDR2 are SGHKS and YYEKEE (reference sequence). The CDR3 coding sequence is TGTGCCAGCAGCCAGGGTACCGGGGAGCTGTTTTTT. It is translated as CASSQGTGELFF. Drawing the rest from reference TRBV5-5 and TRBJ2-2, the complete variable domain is DAGVTQSPTHLIKTRGQQVTLRCSPISGHKSVSWYQQVLGQGPQFIFQYYEKEERGRGNFPDRFSARQFPNYSSELNVNALLLGDSALYLCASSQGTGELFFGEGSRLTVL.

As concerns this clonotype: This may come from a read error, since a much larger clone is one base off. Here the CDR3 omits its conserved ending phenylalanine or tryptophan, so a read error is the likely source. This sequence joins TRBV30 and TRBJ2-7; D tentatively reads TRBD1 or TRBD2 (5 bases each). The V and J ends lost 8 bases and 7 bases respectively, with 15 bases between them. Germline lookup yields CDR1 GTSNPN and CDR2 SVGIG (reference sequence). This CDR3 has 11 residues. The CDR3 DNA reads TGTGCCAGGTGGGACGGCGAGGAGCAGTACTCC. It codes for CARWDGEEQYS.

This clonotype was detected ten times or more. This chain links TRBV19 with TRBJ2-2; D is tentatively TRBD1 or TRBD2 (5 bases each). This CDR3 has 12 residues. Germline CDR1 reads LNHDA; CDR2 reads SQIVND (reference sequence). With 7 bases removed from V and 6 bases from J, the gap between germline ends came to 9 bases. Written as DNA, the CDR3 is TGTGCCAGTAAACTAGGGGCCGGGGAGCTGTTTTTT. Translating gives CASKLGAGELFF.

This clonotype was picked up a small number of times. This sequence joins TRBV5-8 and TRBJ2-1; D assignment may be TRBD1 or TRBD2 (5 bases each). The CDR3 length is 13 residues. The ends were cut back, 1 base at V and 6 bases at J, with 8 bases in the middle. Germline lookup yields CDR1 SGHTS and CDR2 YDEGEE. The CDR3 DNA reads TGTGCCAGCAGCTTGTCAGGGACCAATGAGCAGTTCTTC. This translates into CASSLSGTNEQFF.

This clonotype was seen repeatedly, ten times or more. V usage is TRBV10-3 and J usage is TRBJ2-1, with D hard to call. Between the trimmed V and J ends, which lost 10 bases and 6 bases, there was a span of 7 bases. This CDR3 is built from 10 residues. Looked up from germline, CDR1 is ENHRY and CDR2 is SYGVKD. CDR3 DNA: TGTGCCAGCGGAGCCAATGAGCAGTTCTTC. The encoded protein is CASGANEQFF.

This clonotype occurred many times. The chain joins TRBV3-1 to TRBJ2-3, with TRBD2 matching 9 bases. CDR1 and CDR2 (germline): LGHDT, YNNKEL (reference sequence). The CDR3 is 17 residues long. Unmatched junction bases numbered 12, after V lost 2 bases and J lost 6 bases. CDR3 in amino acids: CASSQSNGVAGVDTQYF. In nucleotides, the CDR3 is TGTGCCAGCAGCCAATCAAACGGGGTAGCGGGAGTGGATACGCAGTATTTT.

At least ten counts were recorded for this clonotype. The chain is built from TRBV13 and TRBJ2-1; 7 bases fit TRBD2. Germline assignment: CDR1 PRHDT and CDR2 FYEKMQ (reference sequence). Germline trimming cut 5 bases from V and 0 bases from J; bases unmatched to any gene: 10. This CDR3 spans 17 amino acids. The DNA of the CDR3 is TGTGCCAGCAGCCCCTATAGCGGGTATAGCTCCTACAATGAGCAGTTCTTC. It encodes CASSPYSGYSSYNEQFF.

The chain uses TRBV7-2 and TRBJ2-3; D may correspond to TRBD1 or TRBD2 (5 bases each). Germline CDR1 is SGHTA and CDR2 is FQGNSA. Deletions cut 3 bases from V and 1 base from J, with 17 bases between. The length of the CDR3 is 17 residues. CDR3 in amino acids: CASSLGPGAGRTDTQYF. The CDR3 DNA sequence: TGTGCCAGCAGCTTGGGGCCCGGGGCGGGCCGCACAGATACGCAGTATTTT.

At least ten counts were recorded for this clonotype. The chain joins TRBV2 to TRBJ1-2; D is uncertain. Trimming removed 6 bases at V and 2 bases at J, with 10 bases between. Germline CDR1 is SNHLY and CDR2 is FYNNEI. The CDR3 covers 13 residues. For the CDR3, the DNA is TGTGCCAGCAGGGGAGGTGGAAACTATGGCTACACCTTC. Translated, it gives CASRGGGNYGYTF.

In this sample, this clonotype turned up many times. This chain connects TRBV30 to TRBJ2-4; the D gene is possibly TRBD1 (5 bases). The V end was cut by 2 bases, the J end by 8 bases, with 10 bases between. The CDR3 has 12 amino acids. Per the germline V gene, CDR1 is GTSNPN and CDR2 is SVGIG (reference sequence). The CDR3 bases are TGTGCCTGGAGTCCAGGGTGGGACATTCAGTACTTC. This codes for CAWSPGWDIQYF. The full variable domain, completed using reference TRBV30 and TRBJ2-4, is SQTIHQWPATLVQPVGSPLSLECTVEGTSNPNLYWYRQAAGRGLQLLFYSVGIGQISSEVPQNLSASRPQDRQFILSSKKLLLSDSGFYLCAWSPGWDIQYFGAGTRLSVL.

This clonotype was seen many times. DNA of the CDR3: TGTGCCAGCAGCGGCGCGGGGGTCGCCTACAATGAGCAGTTCTTC. Translating gives CASSGAGVAYNEQFF. The chain is built from TRBV9 and TRBJ2-1, with 7 nucleotides matching TRBD2. There are 15 residues in the CDR3. CDR1 is SGDLS, CDR2 YYNGEE, per germline. J gave up 2 bases and V 3 bases, and 5 bases lay outside the gene matches.

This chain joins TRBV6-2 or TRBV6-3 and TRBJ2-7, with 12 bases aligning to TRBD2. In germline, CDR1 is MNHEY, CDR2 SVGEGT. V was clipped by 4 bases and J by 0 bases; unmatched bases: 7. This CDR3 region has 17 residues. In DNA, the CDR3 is TGTGCCAGCAGTTTCCCTAGCGGGAGGGAAAGCTCCTACGAGCAGTACTTC. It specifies CASSFPSGRESSYEQYF.

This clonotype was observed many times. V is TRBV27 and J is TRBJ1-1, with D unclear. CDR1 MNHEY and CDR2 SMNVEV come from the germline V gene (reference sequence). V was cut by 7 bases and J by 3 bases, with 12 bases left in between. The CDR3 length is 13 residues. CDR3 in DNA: TGTGCCAGCACCCGAGACCGGGACACTGAAGCTTTCTTT. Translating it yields CASTRDRDTEAFF.

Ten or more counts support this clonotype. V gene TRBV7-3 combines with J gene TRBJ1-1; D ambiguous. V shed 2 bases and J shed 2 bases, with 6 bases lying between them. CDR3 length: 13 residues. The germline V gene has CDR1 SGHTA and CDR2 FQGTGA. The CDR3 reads CASSLSGNTEAFF. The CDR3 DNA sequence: TGTGCCAGCAGCTTATCCGGAAACACTGAAGCTTTCTTT.

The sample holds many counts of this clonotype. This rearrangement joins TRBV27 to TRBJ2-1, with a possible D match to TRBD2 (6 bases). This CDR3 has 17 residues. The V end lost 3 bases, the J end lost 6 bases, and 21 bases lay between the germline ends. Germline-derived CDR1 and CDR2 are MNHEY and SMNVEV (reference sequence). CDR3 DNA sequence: TGTGCCAGCAGTTTGATATCTAGGGCAGGGAGGTTCAATGAGCAGTTCTTC. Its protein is CASSLISRAGRFNEQFF.

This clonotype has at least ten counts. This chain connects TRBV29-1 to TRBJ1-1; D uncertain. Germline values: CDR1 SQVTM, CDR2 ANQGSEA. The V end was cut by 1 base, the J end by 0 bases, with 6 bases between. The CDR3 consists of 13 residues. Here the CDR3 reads CSVEVGLNTEAFF. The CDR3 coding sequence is TGCAGCGTTGAAGTTGGGCTGAACACTGAAGCTTTCTTT.

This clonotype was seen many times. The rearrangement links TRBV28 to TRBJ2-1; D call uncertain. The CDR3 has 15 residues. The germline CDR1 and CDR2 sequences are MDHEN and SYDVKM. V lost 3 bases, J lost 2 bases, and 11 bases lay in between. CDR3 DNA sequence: TGTGCCAGCAGTTTGACAATTACGGCCTACAATGAGCAGTTCTTC. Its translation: CASSLTITAYNEQFF.

DNA for the CDR3: TGTGCCAGTCAAACCCGGGACCCTGCGAACACCGGGGAGCTGTTTTTT. Translated: CASQTRDPANTGELFF. The genes are TRBV6-5 and TRBJ2-2; D tentatively reads TRBD1 or TRBD2 (5 bases each). Germline V gene lookup returns CDR1 MNHEY and CDR2 SVGAGI. CDR3 length equals 16 residues. Trimming left V 9 bases short and J 0 bases short, with 17 bases between.

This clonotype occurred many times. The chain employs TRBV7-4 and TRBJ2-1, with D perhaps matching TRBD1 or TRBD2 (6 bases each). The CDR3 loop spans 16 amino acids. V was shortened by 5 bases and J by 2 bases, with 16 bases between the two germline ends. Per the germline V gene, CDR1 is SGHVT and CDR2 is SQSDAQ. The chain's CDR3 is CASSPVAEGAYNEQFF. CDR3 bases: TGTGCCAGCAGCCCCGTAGCGGAGGGGGCCTACAATGAGCAGTTCTTC.

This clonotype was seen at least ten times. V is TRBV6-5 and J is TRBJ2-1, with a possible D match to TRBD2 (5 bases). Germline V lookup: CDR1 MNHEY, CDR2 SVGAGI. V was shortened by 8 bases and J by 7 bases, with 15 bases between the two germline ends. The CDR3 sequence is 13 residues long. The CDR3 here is CASFLAAGNEQFF. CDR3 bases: TGTGCCAGCTTCCTAGCTGCTGGGAATGAGCAGTTCTTC.

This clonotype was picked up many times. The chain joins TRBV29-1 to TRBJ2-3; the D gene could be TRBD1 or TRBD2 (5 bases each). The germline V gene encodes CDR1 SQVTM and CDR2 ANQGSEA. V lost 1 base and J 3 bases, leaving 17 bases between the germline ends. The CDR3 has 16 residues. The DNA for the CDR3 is TGCAGCGTTGAAGGAGATGGGGGAATGTGGACAGATACGCAGTATTTT. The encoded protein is CSVEGDGGMWTDTQYF.

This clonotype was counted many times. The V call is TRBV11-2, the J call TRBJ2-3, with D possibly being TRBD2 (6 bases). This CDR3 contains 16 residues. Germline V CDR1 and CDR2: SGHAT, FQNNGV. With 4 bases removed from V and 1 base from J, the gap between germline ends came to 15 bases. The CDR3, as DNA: TGTGCCAGCAGCTGGGGGGTTCCTAGCGGCACAGATACGCAGTATTTT. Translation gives CASSWGVPSGTDTQYF.

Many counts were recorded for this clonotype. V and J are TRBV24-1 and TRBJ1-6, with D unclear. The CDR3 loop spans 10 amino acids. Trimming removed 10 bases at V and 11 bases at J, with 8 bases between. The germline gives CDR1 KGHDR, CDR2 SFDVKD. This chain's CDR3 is CATLGPPLHF. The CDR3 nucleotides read TGTGCCACTCTTGGGCCACCCCTCCACTTT.

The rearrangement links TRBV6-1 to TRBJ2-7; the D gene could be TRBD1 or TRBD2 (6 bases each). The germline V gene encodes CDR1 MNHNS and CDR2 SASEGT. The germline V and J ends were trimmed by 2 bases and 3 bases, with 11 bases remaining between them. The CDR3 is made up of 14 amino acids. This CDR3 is CASSEWGAYYEQYF. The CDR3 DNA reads TGTGCCAGCAGTGAATGGGGGGCCTACTACGAGCAGTACTTC.

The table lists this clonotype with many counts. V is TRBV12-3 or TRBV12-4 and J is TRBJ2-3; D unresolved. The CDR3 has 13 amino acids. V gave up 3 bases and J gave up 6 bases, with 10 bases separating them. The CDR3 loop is CASSFSRSDTQYF. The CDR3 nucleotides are TGTGCCAGCAGTTTCAGCAGGTCTGATACGCAGTATTTT.